This TCR beta chain is drawn from a study of glioma-infiltrating T cells. Study-level points and caveats: Only very few CDR3 sequences appeared in both tissue and blood. Tissue-blood divergence was below expectation in non-neoplastic patients, above in gliomas.

Amplification of TCR alpha and beta CDR3 regions from RNA used iRepertoire nested multiplex PCR. Input was about 95-400 ng of tissue mRNA or PBMC total RNA. Each CDR3 protein gets one entry after TCRdb re-called the multiplex PCR reads with MiXCR. The data contain over 90,000 distinct CDR3 sequences, about 30% of them singletons. This clonotype has a count of ten or more. No antigen is known for it. CDR3 length: 16 residues. Germline CDR1 and CDR2: SGHTA and FQGTGA. The junction had 4 bases not matched to a gene; V was cut back by 0 bases and J by 2 bases. The chain is built from TRBV7-3 and TRBJ2-7; 10 bases agree with TRBD2. The sequencing input was glioma tissue, nonneoplastic brain tissue, or PBMCs (not recorded which). This receptor was taken from a human donor with low-grade glioma or glioblastoma, undergoing nonglioma brain surgery, or in good health (not recorded which). CDR3 nucleotides: TGTGCCAGCAGCTTAACAGCGAGCGGGGGGGCCTACGAGCAGTACTTC. This translates into CASSLTASGGAYEQYF.